Following are 4 T cell receptor beta chains from one sample sequenced in a study of T cell responses to AZD1222 COVID-19 vaccine. This table comes from immunoSEQ multiplex PCR, and its TCRdb copy is limited to in-frame clones, with some not included. The sample includes about 99,000 clones, about 90% of them seen just once. The specimen was peripheral blood, collected on day 0 of AZD1222 vaccination. These TCRs come from an adult in good health.

This chain joins TRBV7-2 and TRBJ2-1; TRBD2 matches 12 bases. This CDR3 comprises 15 residues. The ends lost 4 bases at V and 8 bases at J; junction bases unmatched: 6. Per the germline V gene, CDR1 is SGHTA and CDR2 is FQGNSA. The CDR3 protein is CASSSMGLAGHEQFF. CDR3 nucleotides: TGTGCCAGCAGCTCCATGGGACTAGCGGGCCATGAGCAGTTCTTC.

This clone was seen a single time. This chain uses TRBV4-3 with TRBJ1-1; D unresolved. CDR3 length: 14 amino acids. Trimming cost V 4 bases and J 0 bases, with 9 bases left between them. The germline V gene has CDR1 LGHNA and CDR2 YSLEER. CDR3 bases: TGCGCCAGCAGCCGGGAGCAATTGAACACTGAAGCTTTCTTT. This translates into CASSREQLNTEAFF.

The chain has TRBV12-3 or TRBV12-4 and TRBJ2-7; D gene unclear. The length of the CDR3 is 12 residues. Trimming removed 7 bases at V and 5 bases at J, with 12 bases between. This chain's CDR3 is CASKSESDEQYF. Here the CDR3 DNA reads TGTGCCAGCAAATCGGAAAGCGACGAGCAGTACTTC.

This chain uses TRBV4-3 with TRBJ2-7; D is unclear. Trimming removed 3 bases at V and 3 bases at J, with 12 bases between. The CDR3 is 14 residues long. CDR1 is LGHNA and CDR2 is YSLEER in the germline V gene. The CDR3 DNA is TGCGCCAGCAGCCAGGCCGCGTGGAGCTACGAGCAGTACTTC. Its protein is CASSQAAWSYEQYF.